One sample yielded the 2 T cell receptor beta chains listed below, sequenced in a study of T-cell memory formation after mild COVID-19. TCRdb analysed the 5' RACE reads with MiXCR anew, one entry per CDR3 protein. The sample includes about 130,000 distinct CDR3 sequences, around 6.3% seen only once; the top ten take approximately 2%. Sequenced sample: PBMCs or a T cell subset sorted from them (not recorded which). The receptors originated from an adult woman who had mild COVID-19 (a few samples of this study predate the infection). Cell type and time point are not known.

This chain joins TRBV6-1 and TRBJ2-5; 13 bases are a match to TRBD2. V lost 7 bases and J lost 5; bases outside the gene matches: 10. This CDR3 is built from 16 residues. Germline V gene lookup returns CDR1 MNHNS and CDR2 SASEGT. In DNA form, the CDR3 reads TGTGCCAGCATACAAGGACTAGCGGGGGTATGGGAGACCCAGTACTTC. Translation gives CASIQGLAGVWETQYF.

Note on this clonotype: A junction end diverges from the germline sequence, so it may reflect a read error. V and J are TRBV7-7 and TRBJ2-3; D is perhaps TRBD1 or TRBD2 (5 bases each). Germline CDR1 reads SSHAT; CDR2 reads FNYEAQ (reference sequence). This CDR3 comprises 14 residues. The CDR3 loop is CASSTGPDTDTQYF. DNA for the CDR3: TGTGCTAGCAGCACGGGGCCGGACACAGATACGCAGTATTTT.